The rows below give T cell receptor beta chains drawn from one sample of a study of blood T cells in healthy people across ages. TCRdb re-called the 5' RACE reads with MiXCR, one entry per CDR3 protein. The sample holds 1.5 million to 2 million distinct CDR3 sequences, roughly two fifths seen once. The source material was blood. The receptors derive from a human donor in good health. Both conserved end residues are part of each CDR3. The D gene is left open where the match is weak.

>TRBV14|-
CASADEGSGGQYF
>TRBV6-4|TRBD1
CASSRDRSYTQYF
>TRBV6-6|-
CASSYSMGGGEPQHF
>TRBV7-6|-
CASSLAVIAETQYF
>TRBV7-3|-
CASSADPAAMNTEAFF
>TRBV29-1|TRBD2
CSVEPLAGAYNEQFF
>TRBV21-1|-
CASSLRQDEAFF
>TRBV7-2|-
CASSYGTPNGHEQYF
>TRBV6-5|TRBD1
CASKIKQGAGYGYTF
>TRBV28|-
CASTILLEADEQFF
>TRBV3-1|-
CASSQDYEGGSQETQYF
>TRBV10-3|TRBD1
CAITKGQGVYEQYF
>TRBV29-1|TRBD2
CSVEGTSGGASYEQYF